Each of the 2 T cell receptor beta chains below was sequenced from the same sample in a study of T cell responses to AZD1222 COVID-19 vaccine. Clones were sequenced by immunoSEQ multiplex PCR, and TCRdb holds only the in-frame ones, with some missing. Of about 140,000 clones listed, about nine tenths are singletons. Specimen: peripheral blood, collected 28 days after the second AZD1222 dose. These receptors were collected from an adult who received the AZD1222 COVID-19 vaccine.

This clone showed up just once. CDR3 nucleotides: TGCGCCAGCGGATTTGACGGGAATATCGACACTGAAGCTTTCTTT. Translated: CASGFDGNIDTEAFF. The chain is built from TRBV4-1 and TRBJ1-1; D is uncertain. The CDR3 is made up of 15 amino acids. V was trimmed by 8 bases and J by 3 bases, leaving 19 bases between them. Germline V CDR1 and CDR2: MGHRA, YSYEKL.

The count of this clone is one. The CDR3: CASRDSPNTEAFF. The CDR3 DNA reads as TGCGCCAGCAGGGACAGCCCGAACACTGAAGCTTTCTTT. The gene calls are TRBV10-2 and TRBJ1-1, with TRBD1 as a possible D gene (6 bases). V was pared by 6 bases and J by 1 base, with 9 bases between. Germline CDR1 reads WSHSY; CDR2 reads SAAADI. This CDR3 is built from 13 residues.